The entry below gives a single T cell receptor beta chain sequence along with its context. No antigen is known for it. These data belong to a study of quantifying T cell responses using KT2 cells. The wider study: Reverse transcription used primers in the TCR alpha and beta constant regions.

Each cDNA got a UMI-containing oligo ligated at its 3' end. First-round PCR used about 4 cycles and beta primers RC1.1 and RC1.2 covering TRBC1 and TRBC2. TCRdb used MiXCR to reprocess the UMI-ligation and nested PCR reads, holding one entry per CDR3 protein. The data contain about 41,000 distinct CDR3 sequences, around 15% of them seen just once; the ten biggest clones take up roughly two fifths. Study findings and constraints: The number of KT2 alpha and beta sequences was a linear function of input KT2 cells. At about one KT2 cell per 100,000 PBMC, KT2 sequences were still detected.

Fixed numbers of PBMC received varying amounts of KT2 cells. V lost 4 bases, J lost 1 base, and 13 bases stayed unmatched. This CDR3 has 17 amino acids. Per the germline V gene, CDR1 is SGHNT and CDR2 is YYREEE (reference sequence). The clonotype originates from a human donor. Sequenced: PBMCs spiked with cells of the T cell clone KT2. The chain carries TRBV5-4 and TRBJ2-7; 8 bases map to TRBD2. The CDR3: CASSGKRAASGSYEQYF. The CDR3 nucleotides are TGTGCCAGCAGCGGGAAGAGGGCGGCTAGCGGGTCCTACGAGCAGTACTTC.